A single T cell receptor (beta chain) is shown here with its context. The sample belongs to a study of blood T cell repertoires in COVID-19. Study context: The samples span acute and convalescent COVID-19 from the United States, Italy and Spain. Sources were T cells, B-cell-depleted T cells, or PBMCs; the material itself was cDNA or gDNA.

The CDR3 spans 12 residues. Germline CDR1 reads GTSNPN; CDR2 reads SVGIG (reference sequence). V lost 8 bases and J lost 2, with 11 bases in between. How the authors handled the data: Quantification of nucleated cells was approximated via reference gene primer amplification. The protocol was immunoSEQ multiplex PCR, while the TCRdb copy is restricted to in-frame clones and leaves out a portion. That table is the source of V, J and clone size, and D and trimming were worked out from the DNA. The profile shows about 76,000 clones, less than 95% of them singletons. Material: peripheral blood. The chain is built from TRBV30 and TRBJ2-3; possibly TRBD2 for D (5 bases). The sequence was collected from a woman in her fifties or sixties in a cohort sampled during active COVID-19. CDR3 DNA sequence: TGTGCCACTAGACAAACCACAGATACGCAGTATTTT. Its translation: CATRQTTDTQYF.